These T cell receptor beta chains were read from a single sample in a study of post-analysis software for immune sequencing data. TCRdb called the PCR reads again in MiXCR, with one record for every CDR3 protein. The table includes fewer than 700,000 distinct CDR3 sequences, roughly 40% detected once. The sample taken for sequencing was blood. These receptor sequences come from a girl aged 10 to 17 with multiple sclerosis. The CDR3 runs from the conserved cysteine through the conserved F or W. Each record gives: D gene, V gene, J gene, clone size, CDR3 protein, CDR3 DNA. D genes are given only for firm matches. Rows may omit the clone size; those that give it use once, few, many or a size class.

>TRBD2|TRBV20-1|TRBJ2-7|few
CSASPPAGGIWGYEQYF
TGCAGTGCTAGCCCCCCAGCGGGGGGGATTTGGGGGTACGAGCAGTACTTC
>-|TRBV5-6|TRBJ2-4|-
CASSAGGASIQYF
TGTGCCAGCAGCGCCGGAGGGGCAAGCATTCAGTACTTC
>-|TRBV12-3/TRBV12-4|TRBJ2-1|few
CASSPGLGSNEQFF
TGTGCCAGCAGCCCGGGACTGGGATCCAATGAGCAGTTCTTC
>-|TRBV5-5|TRBJ2-7|few
CASSPSGAGLYEQYF
TGTGCCAGCAGCCCATCGGGTGCGGGCCTCTACGAGCAGTACTTC
>TRBD2|TRBV5-1|TRBJ2-5|-
CASSRSGGGRTETQYF
TGCGCCAGCAGCAGATCCGGTGGCGGGAGGACAGAGACCCAGTACTTC
>-|TRBV12-3/TRBV12-4|TRBJ1-2|-
CASSHSGHAFGYTF
TGTGCCAGCAGCCACTCGGGGCATGCGTTTGGCTACACCTTC
>-|TRBV7-9|TRBJ2-1|once
CASSLMGNNEQFF
TGTGCCAGCAGCTTGATGGGGAACAATGAGCAGTTCTTC
>-|TRBV11-3|TRBJ2-1|-
CASSLDRASSYNEQFF
TGTGCCAGCAGCTTAGATCGGGCGAGCTCCTACAATGAGCAGTTCTTC
>-|TRBV5-5|TRBJ2-5|-
CASKHTEETQYF
TGTGCCAGCAAGCACACCGAAGAGACCCAGTACTTC
>-|TRBV14|TRBJ1-2|-
CASSHYLVNYGYTF
TGTGCCAGCAGCCACTATCTGGTTAACTATGGCTACACCTTC
>-|TRBV12-3/TRBV12-4|TRBJ1-2|-
CASTLGPGSYTF
TGTGCCAGCACCCTGGGCCCGGGGAGCTACACCTTC
>TRBD2|TRBV19|TRBJ2-1|-
CASTLASGRGSIYNEQFF
TGTGCCAGTACCCTCGCATCCGGGAGGGGCTCCATCTACAATGAGCAGTTCTTC
>TRBD2|TRBV20-1|TRBJ2-1|-
CSAHTTSGSLYNEQFF
TGCAGTGCGCATACCACTAGCGGGAGCCTATACAATGAGCAGTTCTTC
>-|TRBV12-3/TRBV12-4|TRBJ2-1|few
CASSLEAFNEQFF
TGTGCCAGCAGTTTAGAGGCCTTCAATGAGCAGTTCTTC
>-|TRBV10-3|TRBJ1-5|once
CAISESTVFSNQPQHF
TGTGCCATCAGTGAGTCGACCGTCTTTAGCAATCAGCCCCAGCATTTT
>-|TRBV10-3|TRBJ2-3|few
CAISFRDGTDTQYF
TGTGCCATCAGCTTTAGAGACGGCACAGATACGCAGTATTTT
>-|TRBV5-1|TRBJ2-1|few
CASSLAGPNNEQFF
TGTGCCAGCAGCCTTGCTGGGCCCAACAATGAGCAGTTCTTC
>-|TRBV7-2|TRBJ1-4|-
CASSLSSRGHNEKLFF
TGTGCCAGCAGCTTATCATCCAGGGGCCACAATGAAAAACTGTTTTTT
>-|TRBV12-3/TRBV12-4|TRBJ1-6|-
CASRRPGPGDSPLHF
TGTGCCAGCCGTCGTCCGGGCCCGGGGGATTCACCCCTCCACTTT
>TRBD1|TRBV7-9|TRBJ2-1|few
CASSSGTGYVEQFF
TGTGCCAGCAGCTCCGGGACAGGGTATGTCGAGCAGTTCTTC
>-|TRBV6-5|TRBJ2-1|few
CASSYRDTSSYNEQFF
TGTGCCAGCAGTTACAGAGACACGAGCTCCTACAATGAGCAGTTCTTC
>TRBD2|TRBV4-1|TRBJ2-5|few
CASSQTRLAGTQETQYF
TGCGCCAGCAGCCAGACCCGGCTAGCGGGAACCCAAGAGACCCAGTACTTC
>TRBD2|TRBV10-3|TRBJ2-1|few
CATEKAGTRDNEQFF
TGTGCCACCGAAAAGGCCGGGACTAGAGACAATGAGCAGTTCTTC
>-|TRBV4-1|TRBJ2-3|few
CASSQDGVASTDTQYF
TGCGCCAGCAGCCAAGATGGTGTAGCTAGCACAGATACGCAGTATTTT
>-|TRBV5-5|TRBJ1-2|-
CASSLLGARNYGYTF
TGTGCCAGCAGCTTGTTAGGGGCGAGGAACTATGGCTACACCTTC